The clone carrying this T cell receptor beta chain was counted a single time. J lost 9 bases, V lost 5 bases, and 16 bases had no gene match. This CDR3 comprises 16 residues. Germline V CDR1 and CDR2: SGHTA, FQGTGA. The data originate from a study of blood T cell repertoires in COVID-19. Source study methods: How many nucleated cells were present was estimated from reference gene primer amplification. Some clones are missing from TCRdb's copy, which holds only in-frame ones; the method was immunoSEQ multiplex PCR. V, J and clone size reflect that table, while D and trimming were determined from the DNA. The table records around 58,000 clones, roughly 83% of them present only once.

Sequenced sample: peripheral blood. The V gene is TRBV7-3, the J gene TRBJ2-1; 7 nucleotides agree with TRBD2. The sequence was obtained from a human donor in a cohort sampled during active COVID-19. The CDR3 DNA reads TGTGCCAGCAGCCAGGACGGCGGGAGTCCCTCGTTTGAGCAGTTCTTC. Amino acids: CASSQDGGSPSFEQFF.